This T cell receptor (beta chain) was observed in a study of T cell changes during pregnancy in multiple sclerosis. Generated by immunoSEQ multiplex PCR, the TCRdb table keeps only in-frame clones and is missing some. The sample carries 50,000 or so clones, about 89% recorded once. The sample in question was CD4+ T cells from peripheral blood mononuclear cells, obtained after pregnancy. This sequence originates from a female donor in good health, enrolled as a control in a pregnancy study.

The CDR3 nucleotides read TGTGCCAGTAGTTCGGGACAGGGGGGGTACAACACTGAAGCTTTCTTT. It is translated as CASSSGQGGYNTEAFF. This chain uses TRBV19 with TRBJ1-1; 11 positions match TRBD1. Germline assignment: CDR1 LNHDA and CDR2 SQIVND (reference sequence). CDR3 length: 16 amino acids. The trim removed 5 bases at V and 2 bases at J, leaving 7 bases unmatched.